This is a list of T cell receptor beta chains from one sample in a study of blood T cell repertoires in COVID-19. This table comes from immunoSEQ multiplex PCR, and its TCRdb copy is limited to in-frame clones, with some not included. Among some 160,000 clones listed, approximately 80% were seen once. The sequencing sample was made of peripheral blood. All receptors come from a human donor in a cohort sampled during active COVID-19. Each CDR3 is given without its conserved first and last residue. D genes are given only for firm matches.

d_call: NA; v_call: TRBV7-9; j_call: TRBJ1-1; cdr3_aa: ASSLAGNTEAF
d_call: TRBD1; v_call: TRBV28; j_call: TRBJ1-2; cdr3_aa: ASSLLSTGADGYT
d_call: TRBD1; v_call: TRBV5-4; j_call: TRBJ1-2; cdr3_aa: ASRPGDRGNYGYT
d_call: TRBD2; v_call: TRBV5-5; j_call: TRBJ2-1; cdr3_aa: ASSFSLASGGTEQF
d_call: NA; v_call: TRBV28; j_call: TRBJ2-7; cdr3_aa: ASRPDSPYEQY
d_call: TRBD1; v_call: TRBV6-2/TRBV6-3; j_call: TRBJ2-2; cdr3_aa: ASSTGTVPLNTGELF
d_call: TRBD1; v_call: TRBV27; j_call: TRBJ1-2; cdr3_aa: ASRDFSRDRDDYGYT
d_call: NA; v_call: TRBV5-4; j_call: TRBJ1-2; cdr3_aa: ASSLAPGRGYT
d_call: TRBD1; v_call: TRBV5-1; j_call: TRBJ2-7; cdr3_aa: ASSTDRGSSYEQY
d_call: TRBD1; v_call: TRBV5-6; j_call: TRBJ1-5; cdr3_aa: ASSLRTGGFNQPQH
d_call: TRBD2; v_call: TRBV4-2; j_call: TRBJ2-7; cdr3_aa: ASSQGTSGYVSNPYEQY
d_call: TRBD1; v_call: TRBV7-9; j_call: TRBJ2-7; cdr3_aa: ASSRQGTTSYEQY
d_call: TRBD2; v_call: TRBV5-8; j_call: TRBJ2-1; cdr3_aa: ASSLPGGSYNEQF
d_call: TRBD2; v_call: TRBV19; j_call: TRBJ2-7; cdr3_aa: ASATSGLPYEQY
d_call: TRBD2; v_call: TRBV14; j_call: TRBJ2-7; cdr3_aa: ASSQIAGETYEQY
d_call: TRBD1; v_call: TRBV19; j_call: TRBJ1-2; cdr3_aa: ASSPPGKGAIGYT
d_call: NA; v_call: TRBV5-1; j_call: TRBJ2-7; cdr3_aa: ASSPLGLLSYEQY
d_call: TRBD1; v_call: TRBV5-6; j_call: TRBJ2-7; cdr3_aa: ASSWPGQAVYEQY
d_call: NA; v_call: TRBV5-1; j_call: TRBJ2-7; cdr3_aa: ASSSSYEQY
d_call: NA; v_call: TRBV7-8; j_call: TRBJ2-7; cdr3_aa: ASKDSRGPYEQY
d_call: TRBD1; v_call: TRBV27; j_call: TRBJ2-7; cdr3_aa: ASSLVDRAHEQY
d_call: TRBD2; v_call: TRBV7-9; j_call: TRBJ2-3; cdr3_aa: ASSLGGLAGADTQY
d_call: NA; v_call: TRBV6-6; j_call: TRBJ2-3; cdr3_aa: ASSYRAASTDTQY
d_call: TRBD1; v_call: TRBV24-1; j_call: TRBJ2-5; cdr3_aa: ATSDGGTGVKETQY
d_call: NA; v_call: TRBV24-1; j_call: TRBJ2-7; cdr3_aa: ATSPTAAPGEQY
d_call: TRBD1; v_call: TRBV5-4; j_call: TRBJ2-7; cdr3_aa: ASSRDRVAYEQY
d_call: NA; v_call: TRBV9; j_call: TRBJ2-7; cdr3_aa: ASSVVSMGGEQY
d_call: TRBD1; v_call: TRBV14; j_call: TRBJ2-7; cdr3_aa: ASSQDRDSSYEQY
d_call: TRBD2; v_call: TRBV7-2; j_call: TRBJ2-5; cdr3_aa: ASSPRTSGGTYQETQY
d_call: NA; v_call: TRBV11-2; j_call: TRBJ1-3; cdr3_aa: ASTGGAGNTIY
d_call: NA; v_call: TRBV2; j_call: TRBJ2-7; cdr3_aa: ASRHGELEQY
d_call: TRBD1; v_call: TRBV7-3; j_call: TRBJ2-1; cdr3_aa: ASSVGQVIINEQF
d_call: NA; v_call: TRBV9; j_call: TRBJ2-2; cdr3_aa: ASSLRGGSNTGELF
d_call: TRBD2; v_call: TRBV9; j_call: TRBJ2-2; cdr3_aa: ASSVANPSGRPNTGELF
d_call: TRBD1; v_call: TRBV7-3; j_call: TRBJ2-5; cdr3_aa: ASSPTGSLETQY
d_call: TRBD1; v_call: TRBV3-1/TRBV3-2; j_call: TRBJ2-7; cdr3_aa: ASSQAGTGIAYEQY
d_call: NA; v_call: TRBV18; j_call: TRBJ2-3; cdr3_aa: ATELSIEDTQY